Below, one T cell receptor (beta chain) is given with its context. Its antigen remains unidentified. Selection for sequencing was limited to patients who had shown CD8+CD57+ cell expansion by flow cytometry. Template material for TCR beta VDJ and CDR3 profiling consisted of genomic DNA. Via MiXCR, TCRdb re-called the reads, giving one row per CDR3 protein. The data show approximately 80,000 distinct CDR3 sequences, about three quarters seen once. V shed 0 bases and J shed 6 bases, with 10 bases lying between them. CDR3 length: 14 residues. CDR1 and CDR2 from the germline V gene are LNHNV and YYDKDF (reference sequence). The data were obtained in a study of CD8+CD57+ T cells in acquired aplastic anemia. Study overall: Isolated CD4+ and CD8+ cells, once sorted, yielded DNA averaging approximately 3 ug.

The study, taken as a whole, reports: Patients did not significantly differ from controls in CD8+ Simpson's diversity.

This chain connects TRBV15 to TRBJ2-3; no clear D gene. This receptor was identified in a human donor with aplastic anemia. Sequences were obtained from sorted CD4+, CD8+, or CD8+CD57+ T cells (not recorded which) from PBMCs. The CDR3 region is CATSRDQGKDTQYF. CDR3 sequence (DNA): TGTGCCACCAGCAGAGATCAAGGGAAGGATACGCAGTATTTT. The full variable domain, its missing parts supplied by reference TRBV15 and TRBJ2-3, is DAMVIQNPRYQVTQFGKPVTLSCSQTLNHNVMYWYQQKSSQAPKLLFHYYDKDFNNEADTPDNFQSRRPNTSFCFLDIRSPGLGDTAMYLCATSRDQGKDTQYFGPGTRLTVL.